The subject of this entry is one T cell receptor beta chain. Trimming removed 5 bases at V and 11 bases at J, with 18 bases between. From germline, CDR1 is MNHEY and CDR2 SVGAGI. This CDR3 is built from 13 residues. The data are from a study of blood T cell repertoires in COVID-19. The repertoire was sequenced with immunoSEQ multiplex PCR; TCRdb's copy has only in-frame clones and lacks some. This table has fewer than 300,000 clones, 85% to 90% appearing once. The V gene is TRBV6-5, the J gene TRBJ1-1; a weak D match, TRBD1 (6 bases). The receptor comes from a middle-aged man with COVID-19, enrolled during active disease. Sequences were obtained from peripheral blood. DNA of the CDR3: TGTGCCAGCAGTCAAAACAGGGATTGGAACGCTTTCTTT. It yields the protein CASSQNRDWNAFF.